The 24 T cell receptor beta chains below all came from one sample that was sequenced in a study of regulatory T cells in long-lasting Graves disease. According to the study, TCR beta libraries were built with iRepertoire HTBI primers and CDR3-region Arm-PCR. TCRdb re-derived calls from the multiplex PCR reads in MiXCR, one entry per CDR3 protein. The data hold more than 400,000 distinct CDR3 sequences, with under 20% observed a single time. The time point here: newly diagnosed GD, antithyroid drugs for less than 3 months. Researchers made the TCR library from RNA that was extracted from PBMCs. The same sample was also studied in work on T cells in Graves' hyperthyroidism and ophthalmopathy.

Sequenced here: peripheral blood mononuclear cells (PBMCs), sampled at new diagnosis, from a patient treated with antithyroid drugs. These receptors were collected from a middle-aged man with Graves disease.

This clonotype was found many times. This chain connects TRBV24-1 to TRBJ2-5, with TRBD1 matching 9 bases. V was clipped by 4 bases and J by 5 bases; unmatched bases: 10. The CDR3 consists of 16 residues. Germline CDR1 and CDR2: KGHDR and SFDVKD. CDR3 sequence: CATSDPTQGARETQYF. The CDR3 nucleotides are TGTGCCACCAGTGACCCAACACAGGGGGCAAGGGAGACCCAGTACTTC.

This chain links TRBV2 with TRBJ2-1; the match to TRBD2 covers 11 bases. V dropped 7 bases and J dropped 6; count of bases not matched to a gene: 8. This CDR3 has 15 amino acids. CDR1 and CDR2 (germline): SNHLY, FYNNEI. The CDR3 here is CASTTGLAAGNEQFF. The CDR3 region has the DNA TGTGCCAGCACCACGGGACTAGCGGCCGGCAATGAGCAGTTCTTC.

At least ten counts were recorded for this clonotype. The rearrangement uses TRBV7-6 and TRBJ2-7; D is uncertain. The ends were cut back, 2 bases at V and 6 bases at J, with 14 bases in the middle. The CDR3 spans 14 residues. Germline V gene lookup returns CDR1 SGHVS and CDR2 FNYEAQ. CDR3 DNA sequence: TGTGCCAGCAGCTTAAGTAGTACGCTGCCCGAGCAGTACTTC. Translation: CASSLSSTLPEQYF. The variable domain in full, with the rest retrieved from reference TRBV7-6 and TRBJ2-7, is GAGVSQSPRYKVTKRGQDVALRCDPISGHVSLYWYRQALGQGPEFLTYFNYEAQQDKSGLPNDRFSAERPEGSISTLTIQRTEQRDSAMYRCASSLSSTLPEQYFGPGTRLTVT.

This clonotype was seen more than once but under ten times. The chain combines TRBV29-1 with TRBJ2-7; 8 positions agree with TRBD1. Trimming took 7 bases from V and 5 from J; bases not matched to a gene: 7. CDR1 is SQVTM, CDR2 ANQGSEA, per germline. CDR3 size: 12 residues. The CDR3 DNA sequence: TGCAGCGCTGGACAGGGTTCACACGAGCAGTACTTC. This codes for CSAGQGSHEQYF.

The sample holds many counts of this clonotype. One end of the junction fails to match germline, which may point to a read error. The J gene is TRBJ1-1, the V gene TRBV5-1; no clear D gene. The germline V gene encodes CDR1 SGHRS and CDR2 YFSETQ. The CDR3 is 14 residues long. The CDR3 protein is CASSLDSRNTEAFF. The CDR3 DNA is TGTGCCAGCAGTTTAGACTCCCGGAACACTGAAGCTTTCTTT.

There are many counts of this clonotype. V and J are TRBV12-3 or TRBV12-4 and TRBJ1-5, with TRBD1 matching 7 bases. The CDR3 runs 16 residues. After removal of 3 bases from V and 3 bases from J, the junction contained 8 bases not matched to a gene. The CDR3 region has the DNA TGTGCCAGCAGTTTTAGTGAGACAGGGAACAATCAGCCCCAGCATTTT. Its protein is CASSFSETGNNQPQHF.

This clonotype has at least ten counts. J is TRBJ2-3 and V is TRBV11-2; D gene ambiguous. The CDR3 spans 14 residues. Germline CDR1 reads SGHAT; CDR2 reads FQNNGV. The V gene lost 0 bases and the J gene lost 7 bases, with 11 bases spanning the gap. CDR3 sequence reads: CASSLDLWSHTQYF. DNA of the CDR3: TGTGCCAGCAGCTTAGATCTCTGGAGCCATACGCAGTATTTT. Full variable domain (missing parts from reference TRBV11-2 and TRBJ2-3): EAGVAQSPRYKIIEKRQSVAFWCNPISGHATLYWYQQILGQGPKLLIQFQNNGVVDDSQLPKDRFSAERLKGVDSTLKIQPAKLEDSAVYLCASSLDLWSHTQYFGPGTRLTVL.

This clonotype was observed many times. V usage is TRBV12-3 or TRBV12-4 and J usage is TRBJ2-7; tentative D call: TRBD2 (6 bases). The CDR3 extends over 15 amino acids. Deletions cut 2 bases from V and 3 bases from J, with 14 bases between. The CDR3 loop reads CASSLYLGSVYEQYF. In DNA, the CDR3 is TGTGCCAGCAGTTTATATCTCGGGAGCGTCTACGAGCAGTACTTC.

Many counts were recorded for this clonotype. V usage is TRBV2 and J usage is TRBJ2-4, with TRBD1 identical over 10 bases. The CDR3 sequence is 15 residues long. The V gene end was trimmed by 3 bases and the J gene end by 5 bases; junction bases not matched to a gene: 4. The V gene's germline CDR1 is SNHLY and CDR2 FYNNEI. The CDR3 region is CASSDIGQGENIQYF. As DNA, the CDR3 is TGTGCCAGCAGTGATATAGGACAGGGGGAAAACATTCAGTACTTC.

This clonotype was detected many times. The chain is built from TRBV20-1 and TRBJ2-7; 11 bases map to TRBD1. Losses at the gene ends were 0 bases for V and 2 bases for J; bases not matched to a gene: 6. CDR1 is DFQATT, CDR2 SNEGSKA, per germline (reference sequence). This CDR3 region has 16 residues. The CDR3 spells CSARDQDRGRAYEQYF. The CDR3 DNA reads TGCAGTGCTAGAGATCAGGACAGGGGGCGAGCCTACGAGCAGTACTTC.

This sequence joins TRBV20-1 and TRBJ2-7; TRBD2 might be the D (6 bases). Looked up from germline, CDR1 is DFQATT and CDR2 is SNEGSKA (reference sequence). The CDR3 is 14 amino acids. Deletions cut 6 bases from V and 2 bases from J, with 17 bases between. CDR3: CSARDLSAAYEQYF. The CDR3 DNA reads TGCAGTGCGAGGGACTTGTCCGCCGCCTACGAGCAGTACTTC.

The chain employs TRBV6-5 and TRBJ1-2, with D perhaps TRBD1 (6 bases). The CDR3 is 14 amino acids. Trimming removed 2 bases from V and 4 bases from J, with 11 bases in between. Per germline, CDR1 MNHEY and CDR2 SVGAGI. CDR3 in amino acids: CASSYRDRFYGYTF. In nucleotides, the CDR3 is TGTGCCAGCAGTTACAGAGACAGGTTCTATGGCTACACCTTC.

In this sample, this clonotype turned up many times. This chain joins TRBV5-6 and TRBJ2-5; D might be TRBD2 (6 bases). V gave up 4 bases and J gave up 4 bases, with 14 bases separating them. The CDR3 is made up of 14 amino acids. Germline V CDR1 and CDR2: SGHDT, YYEEEE. CDR3 in amino acids: CASSTMAEGETQYF. The CDR3 DNA reads TGTGCCAGCAGCACTATGGCGGAGGGAGAGACCCAGTACTTC.

This clonotype was seen many times. The chain carries TRBV7-9 and TRBJ2-2; D unresolved. The CDR3 totals 14 residues. The germline gives CDR1 SEHNR, CDR2 FQNEAQ (reference sequence). Trimming pared 1 base from V and 6 bases from J, leaving 9 bases between. Here the CDR3 reads CASSLVGRPGELFF. CDR3 sequence (DNA): TGTGCCAGCAGCTTAGTCGGGCGCCCCGGGGAGCTGTTTTTT.

This clonotype was detected many times. The chain joins TRBV5-1 to TRBJ2-1; D remains unclear. CDR3 length equals 16 residues. Trimming shortened V by 0 bases and J by 0 bases, and 10 bases separated the two germline ends. Germline CDR1 reads SGHRS; CDR2 reads YFSETQ. The CDR3 DNA reads as TGCGCCAGCAGCTTGGCACCCTTAGGCTCCTACAATGAGCAGTTCTTC. Protein: CASSLAPLGSYNEQFF.

This chain joins TRBV24-1 and TRBJ1-3; D not resolved. Trimming cost V 9 bases and J 4 bases, with 18 bases left between them. The CDR3 extends over 15 amino acids. Looked up from germline, CDR1 is KGHDR and CDR2 is SFDVKD. This chain's CDR3 is CATDYSGVSGNTIYF. In DNA, the CDR3 is TGTGCCACCGACTACAGCGGGGTTTCGGGAAACACCATATATTTT.

Ten or more counts support this clonotype. This chain's CDR3 is CSAADRFTDTQYF. As DNA, the CDR3 is TGCAGCGCTGCCGACAGGTTCACAGATACGCAGTATTTT. The J gene is TRBJ2-3, the V gene TRBV29-1; TRBD1 might be the D (6 bases). Trimming removed 7 bases from V and 2 bases from J, with 13 bases in between. Germline V gives CDR1 SQVTM, CDR2 ANQGSEA. The CDR3 is 13 residues long.

This clonotype was recorded many times. V and J are TRBV28 and TRBJ2-7; the match to TRBD2 covers 9 bases. Germline V gene data show CDR1 as MDHEN and CDR2 as SYDVKM. V was pared by 4 bases and J by 6 bases, with 7 bases of the junction left unmatched. The CDR3 spans 14 residues. Written as DNA, the CDR3 is TGTGCCAGCAGTTCCGGCGGGGGGGCCGGCGAGCAGTACTTC. Translated: CASSSGGGAGEQYF.

The V call is TRBV5-1, the J call TRBJ1-2; the match to TRBD1 covers 7 bases. The CDR3 runs to 14 residues. J was trimmed by 5 bases and V by 0 bases; bases with no gene match: 4. Per germline, CDR1 SGHRS and CDR2 YFSETQ. The CDR3 loop reads CASSLEGARYGYTF. The CDR3 nucleotides are TGCGCCAGCAGCTTGGAGGGGGCGCGGTATGGCTACACCTTC.

Ten or more counts support this clonotype. This chain uses TRBV24-1 with TRBJ2-5; D remains ambiguous. Trimming cost V 4 bases and J 2 bases, with 13 bases left between them. The CDR3 loop spans 15 amino acids. Germline CDR1 is KGHDR and CDR2 is SFDVKD. The CDR3 protein is CATSEPLGFQETQYF. The CDR3 DNA reads as TGTGCCACCAGTGAACCTCTAGGATTTCAAGAGACCCAGTACTTC.

This clonotype was seen at least ten times. The chain carries TRBV7-2 and TRBJ1-1; 8 bases align to TRBD1. After removal of 2 bases from V and 1 base from J, the junction contained 3 bases not matched to a gene. This CDR3 region has 15 residues. Germline V gene lookup returns CDR1 SGHTA and CDR2 FQGNSA. As DNA, the CDR3 is TGTGCCAGCAGCTTAATCGGGACAGGGAACACTGAAGCTTTCTTT. This sequence encodes CASSLIGTGNTEAFF.

About this clonotype itself: This may be a read error, as it is one base from a much larger clone. The chain joins TRBV11-1 to TRBJ2-7, with TRBD2 as a possible D gene (6 bases). CDR3 length equals 17 residues. The germline V and J ends were trimmed by 1 base and 0 bases, with 16 bases remaining between them. The V gene's germline CDR1 is SGHAT and CDR2 FQDESV (reference sequence). CDR3 coding DNA: TGTGCCAGCAGCTTAGAGGCGGGACTGATTTCCTCCTACGAGCAGTACTTC. Translating gives CASSLEAGLISSYEQYF.

The sample holds many counts of this clonotype. V gene TRBV28 combines with J gene TRBJ1-1, with D unclear. Germline assignment: CDR1 MDHEN and CDR2 SYDVKM. Trimming cost V 3 bases and J 1 base, with 12 bases left between them. There are 15 residues in the CDR3. Here the CDR3 DNA reads TGTGCCAGCAGTTTTTCTGGGCAGCCGAACACTGAAGCTTTCTTT. This codes for CASSFSGQPNTEAFF.

The chain is built from TRBV28 and TRBJ2-1, with 16 bases lining up with TRBD2. Looked up from germline, CDR1 is MDHEN and CDR2 is SYDVKM. V trimming: 6 bases; J trimming: 3 bases; junction bases outside the gene matches: 8. The CDR3 consists of 18 residues. Here the CDR3 reads CASRSGTSGRAYYNEQFF. CDR3 in DNA: TGTGCCAGCAGGTCCGGGACTAGCGGGAGGGCCTACTACAATGAGCAGTTCTTC.